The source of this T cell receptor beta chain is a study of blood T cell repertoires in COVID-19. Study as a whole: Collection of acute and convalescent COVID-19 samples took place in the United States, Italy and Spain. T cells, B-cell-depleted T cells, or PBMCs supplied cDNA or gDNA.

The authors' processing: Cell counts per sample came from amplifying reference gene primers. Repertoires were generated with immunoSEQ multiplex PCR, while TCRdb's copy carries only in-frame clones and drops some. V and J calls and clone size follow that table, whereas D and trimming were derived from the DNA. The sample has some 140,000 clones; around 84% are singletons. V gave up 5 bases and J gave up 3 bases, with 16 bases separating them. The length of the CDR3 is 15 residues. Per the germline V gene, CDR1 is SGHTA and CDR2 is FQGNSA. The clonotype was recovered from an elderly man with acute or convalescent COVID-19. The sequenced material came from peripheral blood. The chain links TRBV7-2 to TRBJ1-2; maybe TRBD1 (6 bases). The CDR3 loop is CASSLWVGGDYGYTF. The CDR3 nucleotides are TGTGCCAGCAGCCTCTGGGTTGGGGGCGACTATGGCTACACCTTC.